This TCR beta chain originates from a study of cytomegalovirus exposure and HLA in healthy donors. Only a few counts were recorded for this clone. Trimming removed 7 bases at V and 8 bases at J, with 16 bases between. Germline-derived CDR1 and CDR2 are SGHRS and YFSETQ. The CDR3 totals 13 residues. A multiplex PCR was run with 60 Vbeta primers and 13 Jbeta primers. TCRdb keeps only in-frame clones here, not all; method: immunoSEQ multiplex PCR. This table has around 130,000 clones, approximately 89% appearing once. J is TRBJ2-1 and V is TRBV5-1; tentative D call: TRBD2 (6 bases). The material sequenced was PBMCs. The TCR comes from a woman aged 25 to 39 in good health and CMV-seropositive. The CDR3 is CASARLGEDEQFF. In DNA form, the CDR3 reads TGCGCCAGCGCTCGACTAGGAGAGGATGAGCAGTTCTTC.